One and the same sample provided the 23 T cell receptor beta chains below, sequenced in a study of cytomegalovirus exposure and HLA in healthy donors. A multiplex PCR was run with 60 Vbeta primers and 13 Jbeta primers. Sequencing used immunoSEQ multiplex PCR; TCRdb keeps in-frame clones, though not all of them. Among roughly 160,000 clones, around 88% were seen once, and the ten largest hold approximately 0.85%. The sequencing input was PBMCs. These TCRs come from a woman aged 25-40 years in good health and CMV-seronegative.

This sequence joins TRBV29-1 and TRBJ1-2, with TRBD1 matching over 8 bases. CDR1 is SQVTM, CDR2 ANQGSEA, per germline. Unmatched junction bases numbered 11, after V lost 5 bases and J lost 6 bases. The CDR3 contains 14 residues. CDR3 loop: CSVSPQGGLHGYTF. CDR3 coding DNA: TGCAGCGTTTCCCCACAGGGGGGATTACATGGCTACACCTTC.

This chain joins TRBV15 and TRBJ2-1; TRBD2 aligns across 9 bases. This CDR3 is built from 16 residues. Trimming took 1 base from V and 4 from J; bases not matched to a gene: 5. CDR1 and CDR2 (germline): LNHNV, YYDKDF (reference sequence). The chain's CDR3 is CATSRGGSGGYNEQFF. The CDR3 DNA reads as TGTGCCACCAGCAGAGGAGGTAGCGGGGGTTACAATGAGCAGTTCTTC.

CDR3 DNA: TGTGCCAGCACCATTCGGTTAGGGGGCGAAAAGCCCCAGCATTTT. This gives the protein CASTIRLGGEKPQHF. The chain carries TRBV28 and TRBJ1-5, with TRBD1 matching over 7 bases. The germline V gene has CDR1 MDHEN and CDR2 SYDVKM. The CDR3 contains 15 residues. The trim removed 7 bases at V and 8 bases at J, leaving 14 bases unmatched. Full variable domain (outside the CDR3, taken from reference TRBV28 and TRBJ1-5): DVKVTQSSRYLVKRTGEKVFLECVQDMDHENMFWYRQDPGLGLRLIYFSYDVKMKEKGDIPEGYSVSREKKERFSLILESASTNQTSMYLCASTIRLGGEKPQHFGDGTRLSIL.

This sequence joins TRBV11-2 and TRBJ2-1, with TRBD1 matching over 9 bases. Trimming cost V 3 bases and J 7 bases; bases outside gene matches: 1. Germline CDR1 SGHAT, CDR2 FQNNGV. This CDR3 comprises 13 residues. The CDR3, as DNA: TGTGCCAGCAGCTTGGGACAGGGTAATGAGCAGTTCTTC. Its translation: CASSLGQGNEQFF.

The CDR3 protein is CASSLKLAGEYNEQFF. The CDR3 DNA is TGTGCCAGCAGCTTAAAACTAGCGGGGGAGTACAATGAGCAGTTCTTC. The J gene is TRBJ2-1, the V gene TRBV7-2; 11 positions agree with TRBD2. CDR1 is SGHTA and CDR2 is FQGNSA in the germline V gene. The CDR3 loop spans 16 amino acids. With V trimmed by 2 bases and J by 4 bases, 4 bases remained unmatched.

The chain couples TRBV6-4 to TRBJ2-1; 11 bases align to TRBD2. The CDR3 is 15 amino acids. Germline CDR1 MRHNA, CDR2 SNTAGT. V trimming: 2 bases; J trimming: 7 bases; junction bases outside the gene matches: 4. This CDR3 is CASSDTSGSANEQFF. The CDR3 DNA reads TGTGCCAGCAGTGACACTAGCGGGAGTGCAAATGAGCAGTTCTTC.

Note on this clone: Other DNA variants within this sample encode the same CDR3. J is TRBJ1-1 and V is TRBV9; possible D gene TRBD1, 5 bases. V lost 0 bases to trimming and J lost 3 bases, with 12 bases between them. The CDR3 is 15 residues long. Per the germline V gene, CDR1 is SGDLS and CDR2 is YYNGEE. The CDR3 DNA reads TGTGCCAGCAGCGTAGGAAGGGGTGGGGACACTGAAGCTTTCTTT. It is translated as CASSVGRGGDTEAFF.

This chain links TRBV27 with TRBJ1-3; D is unresolved. The CDR3 spans 13 residues. Germline V gene lookup returns CDR1 MNHEY and CDR2 SMNVEV (reference sequence). The V and J ends lost 6 bases and 0 bases respectively, with 6 bases between them. The CDR3 region is CASRAGSGNTIYF. The CDR3 nucleotides are TGTGCCAGCAGAGCAGGCTCTGGAAACACCATATATTTT.

This clone was observed a single time. The V call is TRBV14, the J call TRBJ2-3; 7 bases are shared with TRBD2. The CDR3 loop spans 16 amino acids. CDR1 is SGHDN, CDR2 FVKESK, per germline. V was pared by 3 bases and J by 1 base, with 7 bases of the junction left unmatched. The CDR3 protein is CASSQVRLAGTDTQYF. In nucleotides, the CDR3 is TGTGCCAGCAGCCAGGTCAGACTAGCCGGCACAGATACGCAGTATTTT. The full variable domain, rest sourced from reference TRBV14 and TRBJ2-3, is EAGVTQFPSHSVIEKGQTVTLRCDPISGHDNLYWYRRVMGKEIKFLLHFVKESKQDESGMPNNRFLAERTGGTYSTLKVQPAELEDSGVYFCASSQVRLAGTDTQYFGPGTRLTVL.

The gene calls are TRBV5-8 and TRBJ1-5; D possibly corresponds to TRBD1 (6 bases). The CDR3 has 15 residues. In germline, CDR1 is SGHTS, CDR2 YDEGEE. V was trimmed by 4 bases and J by 3 bases, leaving 14 bases between them. The CDR3 region has the DNA TGTGCCAGCAGCCGGACAGCCTGGGACAATCAGCCCCAGCATTTT. Translating gives CASSRTAWDNQPQHF.

The rearrangement uses TRBV6-5 and TRBJ1-1; D gene ambiguous. The V gene lost 0 bases and the J gene lost 1 base, with 9 bases spanning the gap. The germline CDR1 and CDR2 sequences are MNHEY and SVGAGI. The CDR3 has 15 amino acids. This CDR3 is CASSYSSTRNTEAFF. The CDR3 coding sequence is TGTGCCAGCAGTTACTCGAGTACCCGGAACACTGAAGCTTTCTTT.

CDR3 loop: CASSGEQETQYF. CDR3 DNA: TGCGCCAGTTCCGGGGAGCAAGAGACCCAGTACTTC. The chain carries TRBV10-2 and TRBJ2-5; tentative D call: TRBD2 (5 bases). The V gene's germline CDR1 is WSHSY and CDR2 SAAADI. Trimming took 9 bases from V and 2 from J, leaving 10 bases between them. This CDR3 comprises 12 residues.

This chain connects TRBV7-2 to TRBJ2-7; 8 nucleotides match TRBD2. V trimming: 4 bases; J trimming: 10 bases; junction bases outside the gene matches: 6. The CDR3 runs 12 residues. The germline gives CDR1 SGHTA, CDR2 FQGNSA. CDR3 sequence reads: CASSSSGSGQYF. The CDR3 DNA is TGTGCCAGCAGCTCAAGCGGGAGTGGCCAGTACTTC.

The V call is TRBV6-5, the J call TRBJ2-5; 9 bases fit TRBD1. The DNA end favors TRBJ2-7, so the J call may be wrong. This CDR3 contains 15 residues. Germline loops: CDR1 MNHEY, CDR2 SVGAGI. The CDR3 protein is CASSYYRGPSYEQYF. In nucleotides, the CDR3 is TGTGCCAGCAGTTACTACAGGGGGCCCTCCTACGAGCAGTACTTC.

The rearrangement links TRBV4-3 to TRBJ2-1; D gene ambiguous. Germline assignment: CDR1 LGHNA and CDR2 YSLEER. Trimming took off 6 bases at V and 8 bases at J, with 11 bases between the two ends. CDR3 size: 12 residues. The CDR3 sequence: CASSSGVDEQFF. In nucleotides, the CDR3 is TGCGCCAGCAGTTCAGGCGTCGATGAGCAGTTCTTC.

The chain combines TRBV7-2 with TRBJ2-4, with D maybe TRBD2 (6 bases). This CDR3 contains 18 residues. The V end was cut by 2 bases, the J end by 5 bases, with 22 bases between. CDR1 is SGHTA and CDR2 is FQGNSA in the germline V gene. For the CDR3, the DNA is TGTGCCAGCAGCTTATCGGTGGCATCGCGGGGTAGGGAAAACATTCAGTACTTC. It yields the protein CASSLSVASRGRENIQYF.

The V gene is TRBV11-2, the J gene TRBJ1-5, with D unresolved. The CDR3 consists of 13 residues. Trimming pared 0 bases from V and 7 bases from J, leaving 7 bases between. Looked up from germline, CDR1 is SGHAT and CDR2 is FQNNGV. The CDR3 DNA reads as TGTGCCAGCAGCTTAGATTATATGCAGCCCCAGCATTTT. Translation: CASSLDYMQPQHF. The whole variable domain, remainder taken from reference TRBV11-2 and TRBJ1-5, is EAGVAQSPRYKIIEKRQSVAFWCNPISGHATLYWYQQILGQGPKLLIQFQNNGVVDDSQLPKDRFSAERLKGVDSTLKIQPAKLEDSAVYLCASSLDYMQPQHFGDGTRLSIL.

V gene TRBV7-8 combines with J gene TRBJ1-2; TRBD1 agrees at 7 bases. In germline, CDR1 is SGHVS, CDR2 FQNEAQ. The CDR3 length is 15 residues. The trim removed 2 bases at V and 5 bases at J, leaving 8 bases unmatched. The CDR3, as DNA: TGTGCCAGCAGCTTACCCCGGGACAGCCCATATGGCTACACCTTC. It specifies CASSLPRDSPYGYTF.

The V and J genes are TRBV29-1 and TRBJ2-3; the match to TRBD2 covers 16 bases. Germline V gives CDR1 SQVTM, CDR2 ANQGSEA. The CDR3 has 18 amino acids. Germline trimming cut 6 bases from V and 3 bases from J; bases unmatched to any gene: 12. CDR3: CSVAGTSGGAAATDTQYF. CDR3 DNA: TGCAGCGTCGCAGGGACTAGCGGGGGGGCCGCGGCAACAGATACGCAGTATTTT.

Only a few counts were recorded for this clone. The rearrangement joins TRBV6-1 to TRBJ2-1; the D gene is possibly TRBD2 (5 bases). Per the germline V gene, CDR1 is MNHNS and CDR2 is SASEGT. V lost 2 bases and J 3 bases, leaving 11 bases between the germline ends. The CDR3 is 15 amino acids. The CDR3 nucleotides read TGTGCCAGCAGTGAACGGGGTGGGGACTACAATGAGCAGTTCTTC. Translation gives CASSERGGDYNEQFF.

The chain recombines TRBV7-9 with TRBJ2-3, with TRBD1 matching over 8 bases. The germline V gene encodes CDR1 SEHNR and CDR2 FQNEAQ (reference sequence). Trimming took 4 bases from V and 10 from J; bases not matched to a gene: 16. The CDR3 extends over 16 amino acids. Here the CDR3 DNA reads TGTGCCAGCAGCTCGACAGGGGAAAAGGGTGTGGCGGCGCAGTATTTT. Translated: CASSSTGEKGVAAQYF.

The CDR3 sequence: CASSSGTRQETQYF. In DNA form, the CDR3 reads TGTGCCAGCAGCTCCGGGACTAGGCAAGAGACCCAGTACTTC. This sequence joins TRBV5-4 and TRBJ2-5, with 8 bases that match TRBD2. Germline CDR1 reads SGHNT; CDR2 reads YYREEE (reference sequence). The CDR3 is made up of 14 amino acids. With 3 bases clipped from V and 2 bases from J, the junction kept 3 bases outside the gene matches.

The genes are TRBV18 and TRBJ1-2, with D perhaps TRBD1 (5 bases). Per the germline V gene, CDR1 is KGHSH and CDR2 is LQKENI. The CDR3 has 18 residues. V was pared by 4 bases and J by 1 base, with 22 bases between. The CDR3 sequence: CASSRLTRTGGDNYGYTF. CDR3 DNA: TGTGCCAGCTCACGACTCACCAGAACGGGGGGTGATAACTATGGCTACACCTTC.